These 20 T cell receptor beta chains were sequenced from one sample in a study of CD8+ T cells in alopecia areata (dated by TCRdb to 2017 to 2018). The method behind the library was the immunoSEQ multiplex PCR assay. For TCR sequencing, RNA was extracted from every sample and reverse transcribed into cDNA to serve as template. Here the immuneACCESS table is served through TCRdb, limited to in-frame sequences with V and J called. Missing clones are a known gap in these copies; in checked studies unresolved V genes cover under half, and the rest lacks a known reason. There are roughly 260,000 clones in this sample, and none of them is a singleton. 0.9% to 1.5% of the sample is held by the ten biggest clonotypes. Pooled mouse cutaneous lymph node cells were stained for CD4, CD8alpha, NKG2D, NKG2ACE and other markers and were then sorted on a BD Influx. Sequencing was done on a sample of CD4+ T cells sorted from a lymph node. The source is a C3H/HeJ mouse with alopecia areata. This strain is characterized by the MHC haplotype H2-k.

This clone was seen at least ten times. Gene and germline names: mouse. From the germline J gene comes the end of the CDR3, since the read stops 4 residues before it. Other DNA sequences in this sample translate to the same CDR3. This chain joins TRBV14 and TRBJ2-1, with 7 bases lining up with TRBD1. CDR1 is SGHDT, CDR2 FRDEAV, per germline. With 2 bases clipped from V and 3 bases from J, the junction kept 2 bases outside the gene matches. The CDR3 sequence is 14 residues long. The CDR3 region is CASSLGTVYAEQFF. Partial CDR3 DNA: TGTGCCAGCAGTTTAGGGACAGTCTATGCT.

In regard to this clone: Genes and germline come from the mouse. Read coverage stops 4 residues before the CDR3 terminus; the germline J gene supplies the remainder. The same CDR3 can be traced to other DNA sequences in this sample. V usage is TRBV14 and J usage is TRBJ2-1, with 10 bases that match TRBD1. CDR3 length equals 13 residues. Germline values: CDR1 SGHDT, CDR2 FRDEAV. Trimming took 4 bases from V and 5 from J; bases not matched to a gene: 0. Incomplete CDR3 DNA: TGTGCCAGCAGTGGGACAGGGGATGCT. Translating gives CASSGTGDA. The complete CDR3 sequence is CASSGTGDAEQFF.

This clone turned up a few times. Germline and genes: mouse. The CDR3 end falls 4 residues outside the read, so it is completed with the germline J gene. The chain links TRBV1 to TRBJ2-4; 7 nucleotides line up with TRBD1. This CDR3 is 14 amino acids long. Germline V lookup: CDR1 NSQYPW, CDR2 LRSPGD (reference sequence). The V segment lost 3 bases and the J segment 3 bases; nucleotides outside the gene matches: 3. CDR3 region: CTCSAQGVQNTLYF. CDR3 DNA, as far as it was read: TGCACCTGCAGTGCCCAGGGGGTGCAAAAC.

The sample holds a few counts of this clone. Mouse germline and gene names are used. The CDR3 extends 4 residues past the end of the read, so its final part is completed from the germline J gene. The V gene is TRBV19, the J gene TRBJ2-2; D unclear. V was cut by 2 bases and J by 6 bases, with 5 bases left in between. CDR3 length equals 12 residues. Germline values: CDR1 FNHDT, CDR2 SITEND (reference sequence). This chain's CDR3 is CASSISSGQLYF. Incomplete CDR3 DNA: TGTGCCAGCAGTATCTCCTCCGGG.

About this clone itself: The gene names given are mouse names. Additional DNA sequences in this sample encode the identical CDR3. CDR3 DNA, as far as it was read: TGTGCCAGCGGTGACTCTGGGGGGCTCCAAGAC. Its translation: CASGDSGGLQD. The full-length CDR3 reads as CASGDSGGLQDTQYF. This chain joins TRBV13-2 and TRBJ2-5; 8 nucleotides line up with TRBD2. The read ends 4 residues before the CDR3 terminus; that terminus is restored from the germline J gene. V lost 2 bases and J lost 2; bases outside the gene matches: 4. The CDR3 length is 15 residues. Germline loops: CDR1 NNHNN, CDR2 SYGAGS (reference sequence).

In regard to this clone: Genes and germline are mouse. The read halts 4 residues ahead of the CDR3 end, with the missing end drawn from the germline J gene. J is TRBJ2-3 and V is TRBV13-1; D gene uncertain. Germline CDR1 is NSHNY and CDR2 is SYGAGN. Trimming pared 3 bases from V and 0 bases from J, leaving 11 bases between. This CDR3 is built from 15 residues. The CDR3 loop is CASSVSGASAETLYF. The CDR3 DNA, read in part, is TGTGCCAGCAGTGTATCTGGCGCTAGTGCAGAA.

This clone was detected a few times. The genes and germline here are from mouse. The CDR3 goes on 4 residues after the read ends, and that part is filled in from the germline J gene. At the DNA level, this CDR3 is encoded by other sequences in the same sample as well. This chain joins TRBV5 and TRBJ2-2; 10 nucleotides agree with TRBD1. The junction had 2 bases not matched to a gene; V was cut back by 3 bases and J by 4 bases. The germline gives CDR1 LGHNA, CDR2 YNLKQL (reference sequence). The CDR3 extends over 15 amino acids. The sequenced part of the CDR3 DNA is TGTGCCAGCAGCCAGGGGACAGGGGCCACCGGG. It encodes CASSQGTGATG. The full CDR3 protein is CASSQGTGATGQLYF.

This clone was seen a handful of times. A much larger clonotype is one base distant, so this may be a read error. Mouse names are used for the genes. The CDR3 is cut off 4 residues early in the read; its end comes from the germline J gene. Other nucleotide sequences from this sample produce the same CDR3. The chain has TRBV19 and TRBJ2-2; 7 bases are a match to TRBD2. CDR3 size: 15 residues. V shed 4 bases and J 0 bases; nucleotides not matched to a gene: 3. Germline V gives CDR1 FNHDT, CDR2 SITEND (reference sequence). The DNA read from the CDR3 is TGTGCCAGCAGTCGACTGGGCGCAAACACCGGG. Protein product: CASSRLGANTG. The whole CDR3 protein reads CASSRLGANTGQLYF.

Concerning this clone itself: Gene and germline names: mouse. Sequencing ends 4 residues short of the CDR3 end; the germline J gene provides the rest. The same CDR3 is also encoded by other DNA sequences in this sample. V is TRBV5 and J is TRBJ2-1, with TRBD2 matching 8 bases. Germline loops: CDR1 LGHNA, CDR2 YNLKQL (reference sequence). This CDR3 comprises 16 residues. V gave up 0 bases and J gave up 3 bases; unmatched junction bases: 4. The CDR3 reads CASSQEGLGGYAEQFF. CDR3 bases read: TGTGCCAGCAGCCAAGAGGGGCTGGGGGGCTATGCT.

This clone was picked up a small number of times. Germline and genes: mouse. The read terminates 4 residues before the CDR3 end, so the remaining end is supplied by the germline J gene. This sequence joins TRBV13-1 and TRBJ2-1; perhaps TRBD2 as D (7 bases). The ends were cut back, 3 bases at V and 5 bases at J, with 12 bases in the middle. CDR1 is NSHNY and CDR2 is SYGAGN in the germline V gene. This CDR3 has 14 residues. The CDR3 reads CASSVGGPNAEQFF. The part of the CDR3 DNA that was read is TGTGCCAGCAGTGTGGGGGGCCCTAATGCT.

This clone has a handful of counts. Mouse names are used for the genes. The missing CDR3 end, 4 residues past where the read stops, is filled in from the germline J gene. Other DNA sequences of this sample code for an identical CDR3. This chain links TRBV13-2 with TRBJ2-1, with a possible D match to TRBD1 (5 bases). The V end was cut by 2 bases, the J end by 4 bases, with 7 bases between. The germline CDR1 and CDR2 sequences are NNHNN and SYGAGS (reference sequence). The CDR3 sequence is 13 residues long. The covered CDR3 bases are TGTGCCAGCGGTGAGACAGTATATGCT. This sequence encodes CASGETVYA. In full, the CDR3 is CASGETVYAEQFF.

This clone has more than one count but fewer than ten. The genes are named according to mouse. Coverage ceases 4 residues before the CDR3 finishes, and the germline J gene fills in the end. The chain combines TRBV13-2 with TRBJ2-1, with 8 bases that match TRBD1. V shed 0 bases and J 6 bases; nucleotides not matched to a gene: 5. Germline CDR1 is NNHNN and CDR2 is SYGAGS (reference sequence). The CDR3 is 15 amino acids. The DNA read from the CDR3 is TGTGCCAGCGGTGATGGCCCGGACAGGGTTGCT. Residues: CASGDGPDRVA. The full CDR3 sequence reads CASGDGPDRVAEQFF.

On this clone itself: Gene names and germline match the mouse. The missing CDR3 end, 4 residues past where the read stops, is filled in from the germline J gene. The rearrangement uses TRBV13-1 and TRBJ2-7; D is undetermined. Per the germline V gene, CDR1 is NSHNY and CDR2 is SYGAGN. This CDR3 contains 13 residues. The CDR3 bases that were read are TGTGCCAGCAGTGATGCCCAGACATAT. It is translated as CASSDAQTY. The full CDR3 protein is CASSDAQTYEQYF.

This clone was counted between two and nine times. Gene names and germline match the mouse. The CDR3 goes on 4 residues after the read ends, and that part is filled in from the germline J gene. The chain joins TRBV13-1 to TRBJ2-2; 9 bases align to TRBD2. The junction had 2 bases not matched to a gene; V was cut back by 2 bases and J by 0 bases. This CDR3 has 16 amino acids. Per germline, CDR1 NSHNY and CDR2 SYGAGN. The CDR3 sequence: CASSENWGANTGQLYF. The DNA read from the CDR3 is TGTGCCAGCAGTGAAAACTGGGGGGCAAACACCGGG.

This clone was seen only a few times. The gene names given are mouse names. The observed sequence ends 4 residues before the CDR3 terminus, with the missing tail filled in from the germline J gene. Other DNA sequences in the sample encode the same CDR3. The V gene is TRBV5, the J gene TRBJ2-3; TRBD2 aligns across 8 bases. The CDR3 covers 14 residues. With V trimmed by 4 bases and J by 0 bases, 0 bases remained unmatched. The germline V gene has CDR1 LGHNA and CDR2 YNLKQL (reference sequence). The CDR3 is CASSRLGSAETLYF. The covered CDR3 bases are TGTGCCAGCAGCCGACTGGGGAGTGCAGAA.

This clone was recorded many times. Mouse names are used for the genes. Coverage ceases 4 residues before the CDR3 finishes, and the germline J gene fills in the end. This sequence joins TRBV17 and TRBJ2-3; weak D call: TRBD1 (5 bases). The CDR3 spans 15 residues. Trimming cost V 1 base and J 1 base, with 9 bases left between them. Germline lookup yields CDR1 MNHDT and CDR2 YYDKIL. The CDR3 region is CASSRGRVGAETLYF. The sequenced CDR3 bases are TGTGCTAGCAGTAGAGGCAGGGTGGGTGCAGAA.

A word on this clone: The gene symbols are mouse symbols. The observed sequence ends 4 residues before the CDR3 terminus, with the missing tail filled in from the germline J gene. The chain joins TRBV4 to TRBJ2-2; 8 nucleotides line up with TRBD2. V lost 5 bases to trimming and J lost 0 bases; unmatched junction nucleotides: 2. CDR3 length: 15 amino acids. Germline lookup yields CDR1 LGHDT and CDR2 YNNKQL (reference sequence). The sequenced CDR3 bases are TGTGCCAGCAGCCGACTGGGGACAAACACCGGG. Translating gives CASSRLGTNTG. The entire CDR3 protein reads CASSRLGTNTGQLYF.

Turning to this clone: Germline and genes here are mouse. The read terminates 4 residues ahead of where the CDR3 ends, so the germline J gene completes it. Other DNA sequences in the same sample also yield this CDR3. The gene calls are TRBV5 and TRBJ2-3; tentatively, D is TRBD2 (5 bases). The ends were cut back, 1 base at V and 0 bases at J, with 8 bases in the middle. The CDR3 extends over 15 amino acids. CDR1 LGHNA and CDR2 YNLKQL come from the germline V gene (reference sequence). The covered CDR3 bases are TGTGCCAGCAGCCAAGGGCTGGGAAGTGCAGAA. Its translation: CASSQGLGSAE. The complete CDR3 reads CASSQGLGSAETLYF.

This clone was seen more than once but under ten times. The genes and germline here are from mouse. Read sequence stops 4 residues before the CDR3 end, and the germline J gene provides the missing end. This rearrangement joins TRBV13-2 to TRBJ2-7; 12 bases align to TRBD2. The V gene's germline CDR1 is NNHNN and CDR2 SYGAGS (reference sequence). The CDR3 has 17 residues. The V gene end was trimmed by 0 bases and the J gene end by 0 bases; junction bases not matched to a gene: 4. The sequenced CDR3 bases are TGTGCCAGCGGTGATGCTCGGGACTGGGGGGACTCCTAT. Amino acid sequence: CASGDARDWGDSY. The complete CDR3 reads CASGDARDWGDSYEQYF.

This clone came up a few times. Genes and germline come from the mouse. The read gets to within 4 residues of the CDR3 end, and the germline J gene fills in the rest. The chain recombines TRBV5 with TRBJ2-7; no clear D gene. This CDR3 region has 13 residues. CDR1 LGHNA and CDR2 YNLKQL come from the germline V gene (reference sequence). This chain's CDR3 is CASSQEAEYEQYF. The CDR3 DNA, read in part, is TGTGCCAGCAGCCAAGAAGCTGAGTAT.